This record covers a single T cell receptor (beta chain). Many counts were recorded for this clonotype. The antigen it binds to is not known. No quality values exist for individual bases; no much larger clone is one base distant. These data come from a study of identical twins listed by TCRdb under 2016. About the full investigation: To test whether fetal clonotypes persist, the study used deep sequencing on TCR alpha and beta repertoires from monozygotic twins, unrelated adults of various ages, and cord blood. To rule out contamination, replicate twin experiments were performed at different times with different library preparation protocols. On the study overall, not on this receptor specifically: Because the same donors could not be followed over many years, the conclusions depended on cross-sectional statistical analysis. Zero-insertion analyses could be partly confounded by invariant T cells such as MAIT and iNKT, although diverse VJ usage argued against such confounding for most clonotypes. Out-of-frame TCR alpha sharing in monozygotic twins was systematically underestimated by recombination models, whereas sharing between unrelated individuals was in agreement with the recombination models. The excess sharing between twins in beta out-of-frame sequences was weaker because fewer shared sequences reduced the signal-to-noise ratio. Compared with coincidental sharing between unrelated individuals, an excess of low generation-probability sequences was observed among out-of-frame TCR alpha sequences shared between twins. Abundant cord blood beta clonotypes carried fewer insertions; young adult naive repertoires showed a weaker similar trend, while memory repertoires showed none.

Only healthy Caucasian donors were included. Including the terminal cysteine and phenylalanine, the CDR3 comprises 14 residues. This entry keeps only the CDR3 DNA: 42 bases, framed from base 1. Trimming takes 3 bases from V and 0 bases from J, and the germline ends sit 9 bases apart. Taken from the germline V gene, the CDR1 and CDR2 loops are LGHNA and YNFKEQ. Library method: 5' RACE. The listed sequencing device is Illumina HiSeq 2000. A universal primer binding site was introduced by template switching, and a unique molecular identifier was present in the final cDNA, enabling accurate counting of TCR cDNA molecules. Specific primers in the conserved constant-segment region were used to synthesize first-strand cDNA for TCR alpha and beta chains. To control for contamination, every cDNA library carried two barcodes: a SMART-Mk sample barcode plus Illumina barcodes. TruSeq adapter sequences and Illumina sample barcodes were added in two successive PCR steps. The Illumina HiSeq platform was used with custom primers to sequence TCR alpha and beta cDNA libraries. Per the authors' processing: Raw reads were processed with MiGEC to extract unique molecular identifiers, and MiXCR was used to determine CDR3 positions. Recombination models were inferred per individual with the repgenHMM and IGoR tools using an EM algorithm. The analysis of shared clonotypes was done with the tcR package in R, with sharing normalized by the product of cloneset sizes. Out-of-frame nonproductive sequences were analyzed to study raw recombination free of thymic and clonal selection effects. The public sequencing data were trimmed at Q25 with fastp and processed into clonotypes with MiXCR by TCRdb, which kept only in-frame beta chains. Rows with one shared CDR3 protein collapse into an entry with the most common genes and DNA. The V and J calls and clone size are TCRdb's, not the authors'. For this sample there are about 1.7 million distinct CDR3 sequences; about 32% appear just once. The ten biggest clones cover more than 0.25% of the sample.

Rearrangement joined TRBV4-2 to TRBJ2-7; no D gene is confidently identified. The sample was cord blood. This sequence originates from a newborn girl in good health. The DNA sequence is as follows: TGTGCCAGCAGCCAGGAACTGAGCTCCTACGAGCAGTACTTC. Its coded protein is CASSQELSSYEQYF.